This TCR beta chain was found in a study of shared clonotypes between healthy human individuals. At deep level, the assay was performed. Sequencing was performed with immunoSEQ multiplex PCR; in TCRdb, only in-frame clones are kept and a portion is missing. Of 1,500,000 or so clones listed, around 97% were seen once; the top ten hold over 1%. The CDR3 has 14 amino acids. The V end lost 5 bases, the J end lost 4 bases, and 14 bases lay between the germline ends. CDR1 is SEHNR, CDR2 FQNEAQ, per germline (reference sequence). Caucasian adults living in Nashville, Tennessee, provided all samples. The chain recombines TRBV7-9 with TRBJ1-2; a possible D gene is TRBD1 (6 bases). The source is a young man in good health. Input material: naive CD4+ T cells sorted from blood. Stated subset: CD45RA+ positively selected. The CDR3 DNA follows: TGTGCCAGCAGCCAAGGACAGTACCTCTATGGCTACACCTTC. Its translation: CASSQGQYLYGYTF.